Sequencing of this TCR beta chain was carried out in a study of blood T cell repertoires in COVID-19. Overall study context: Collection of acute and convalescent COVID-19 samples took place in the United States, Italy and Spain. PBMCs, B-cell-depleted T cells, or T cells were the source of the cDNA or gDNA that made up the material.

This clone was observed once. In the study's own analysis: Reference gene primer amplification yielded estimated nucleated cell counts. Data came from immunoSEQ multiplex PCR; TCRdb stores just in-frame clones and leaves some out. D and trimming come from the DNA, and the V and J calls and clone size come from that table. Among 200,000 or so clones listed, just under 85% were seen once. Germline V gene sequence: CDR1 SGHVS, CDR2 FQNEAQ. CDR3 length: 15 amino acids. V lost 5 bases, J lost 4 bases, and 3 bases stayed unmatched. Sequencing was performed on peripheral blood. This sequence joins TRBV7-8 and TRBJ2-2; the match to TRBD2 covers 11 bases. The receptor was derived from a woman aged 70-85 years with active or convalescent COVID-19. The CDR3 loop is CASSVTSGGTGELFF. The CDR3 DNA sequence: TGTGCCAGCAGCGTAACTAGCGGGGGCACCGGGGAGCTGTTTTTT.